This T cell receptor (beta chain) appears in the sequencing data of a study of blood T cell repertoires in COVID-19 (dated by TCRdb to 2019 to 2021). With regard to the full study: ImmuneRACE Cohort 3 recovered participants were defined by two consecutive negative NP/OP PCR tests, healthcare professional clearance, or symptom resolution. Collaborator samples came from the United States, Italy and Spain and covered acute and convalescent phases of COVID-19. The material from the prospective study consisted of cDNA or gDNA derived from T cells, B-cell-depleted T cells, or PBMCs. Deeply sampled blood TCRbeta repertoires from subjects exposed to, actively infected with, or recovered from COVID-19 were included in the dataset. The repertoires were released in a freely available public database meant as a resource for research on the immune response to SARS-CoV-2. The samples were drawn from the first 160 participants of the ongoing ImmuneRACE study and from roughly 1,300 subjects provided by 6 global collaborators. A de-identified subject ID, COVID-19 status, age in years and sex were almost always included in the sample metadata. Where available, HLA class I and class II types were obtained from metadata supplied by the sample provider rather than from assay-based typing. Results and caveats for the whole study, not just this receptor: How much clinical and demographic metadata was included differed by source and by participant, and the metadata was provided uncurated.

Participants in the prospective study were aged roughly 18 to 89 years, lived in some 24 United States geographic areas, and enrolled through a virtual design. To assign participants to cohorts, the prospective study relied on clinical history that participants themselves reported in a screening survey and a study questionnaire. In the prospective study, mobile phlebotomists collected whole blood, serum and a nasopharyngeal or oropharyngeal swab from each participant. Over a 2-month period, participants in the prospective study had the option of providing additional blood draws and questionnaires. Before DNA extraction, prospective study blood samples were shipped either frozen or at room temperature. Turning to this clone: Its antigen is not yet known. The record has no base qualities; no much larger clone is one base away.

The immunoSEQ Assay, a bias-controlled multiplex PCR, was used to amplify TCRbeta CDR3 regions from genomic DNA. Processing in the source paper ran as follows. Nucleated cell counts per sample were estimated from amplification of reference gene primers within the assay. To quantify the absolute abundance of each unique TCRbeta CDR3 rearrangement, sequence reads were collapsed and filtered. For each sample, productive Simpson clonality was calculated as the square root of Simpson's diversity index over productive rearrangements. Here the immuneACCESS table is served through TCRdb, limited to in-frame sequences with V and J called. Missing clones are a known gap in these copies; in checked studies unresolved V genes cover under half, and the rest lacks a known reason. Clone size and the V and J calls come from that table; the DNA yielded D and trimming. This sample lists about 400,000 clones; 70% to 90% were detected once. In total, the top ten clones hold 1.5% to 2.5% of the sample.

V is pruned by 3 bases and J by 1 base, leaving 10 bases of the junction without a gene match. The CDR3 measures 18 amino acids from cysteine to phenylalanine. Only the CDR3 portion is preserved as DNA: 54 bases, with reading frame beginning at the first base. Looking up the germline V gene (reference sequence) yields CDR1 GTSNPN and CDR2 SVGIG. The sequencing input was PBMCs or T cells enriched from blood (not recorded which). Recombination connected TRBV30 to TRBJ1-5; the central 12 bases match TRBD1. The receptor was derived from a man aged 40-49 years in a cohort exposed to, infected with or recovered from COVID-19 (not recorded which). The CDR3: CAWSGMGQGARSNQPQHF. The base sequence is TGTGCCTGGAGCGGAATGGGACAGGGGGCGAGGAGCAATCAGCCCCAGCATTTT. When the CDR3 is completed using the reference TRBV30 and TRBJ1-5 genes on either side, the full variable domain is SQTIHQWPATLVQPVGSPLSLECTVEGTSNPNLYWYRQAAGRGLQLLFYSVGIGQISSEVPQNLSASRPQDRQFILSSKKLLLSDSGFYLCAWSGMGQGARSNQPQHFGDGTRLSIL.